Listed below are T cell receptor beta chains from one sample, sequenced in a study of T-cell memory formation after mild COVID-19. In TCRdb, the 5' RACE reads were re-called with MiXCR into one record per CDR3 protein. Of some 290,000 distinct CDR3 sequences in the sample, 15% to 20% were seen once. The specimen sequenced was PBMCs or a T cell subset sorted from them (not recorded which). The receptors derive from a man younger than 30 who had mild COVID-19 (a few samples of this study predate the infection). Cell type and time point are not known. Both conserved end residues are part of each CDR3. A D gene is named only where the DNA matches it firmly. Only some rows state a clone size, as once, few, many or a class for expanded clones.

NA,TRBD1,TRBV20-1,TRBJ2-7,CSAGQGRYEQYF,TGCAGTGCTGGACAGGGGAGATACGAGCAGTACTTC
few,NA,TRBV7-2,TRBJ2-5,CASSLRLRGVETQYF,TGTGCCAGCAGCTTACGGTTACGAGGGGTGGAGACCCAGTACTTC
many,NA,TRBV5-1,TRBJ2-1,CASSQDPGHGYNEQFF,TGCGCCAGCAGCCAGGATCCGGGACATGGGTACAATGAGCAGTTCTTC
many,NA,TRBV4-1,TRBJ2-3,CASSQASRDPDTQYF,TGCGCCAGCAGCCAAGCGTCCCGGGATCCAGATACGCAGTATTTT
NA,NA,TRBV5-1,TRBJ2-1,CASTNNNEQFF,TGCGCCAGCACAAATAACAATGAGCAGTTCTTC
NA,TRBD1,TRBV6-5,TRBJ2-4,CASSSPTGGKNIQYF,TGTGCCAGCAGTTCACCAACAGGGGGAAAAAACATTCAGTACTTC
few,TRBD1,TRBV4-3,TRBJ1-2,CASRRQGALGYTF,TGCGCCAGCAGAAGACAGGGGGCGCTTGGCTACACCTTC
NA,NA,TRBV6-6,TRBJ1-1,CASSWRGVNTEAFF,TGTGCCAGCAGTTGGAGAGGGGTGAACACTGAAGCTTTCTTT
many,NA,TRBV5-1,TRBJ2-7,CASKISVASYEQYF,TGCGCCAGCAAGATCTCCGTAGCTAGCTACGAGCAGTACTTC
NA,TRBD1,TRBV7-2,TRBJ1-2,CASSYRDRTYGYTF,TGTGCCAGCAGCTACCGGGACAGGACCTATGGCTACACCTTC
few,NA,TRBV12-3/TRBV12-4,TRBJ2-7,CASTPGSGYYEQYF,TGTGCCAGCACGCCGGGCTCGGGGTACTACGAGCAGTACTTC
few,TRBD2,TRBV7-3,TRBJ2-3,CASSPALGAGARTDTQYF,TGTGCCAGCAGCCCGGCCTTGGGAGCGGGGGCGCGCACAGATACGCAGTATTTT
NA,NA,TRBV4-3,TRBJ1-5,CASSQDSGGNQPQHF,TGCGCCAGCAGCCAAGACTCGGGGGGCAATCAGCCCCAGCATTTT
few,NA,TRBV2,TRBJ2-5,CASRSGRGLETQYF,TGTGCCAGCAGGTCGGGCAGGGGCCTAGAGACCCAGTACTTC
few,TRBD2,TRBV6-1,TRBJ2-3,CASSLGTASGRTDTQYF,TGTGCCAGCAGCCTCGGGACGGCTAGCGGGCGGACAGATACGCAGTATTTT
few,NA,TRBV4-1,TRBJ2-6,CASSQGHGISSGANVLTF,TGCGCCAGCAGCCAAGGACACGGAATAAGCTCTGGGGCCAACGTCCTGACTTTC
NA,NA,TRBV4-2,TRBJ2-2,CASSQGGTEPTGELFF,TGTGCCAGCAGCCAAGGGGGGACTGAACCCACCGGGGAGCTGTTTTTT
NA,TRBD1,TRBV29-1,TRBJ2-2,CSVSETGTPGELFF,TGCAGCGTTTCCGAGACAGGGACCCCCGGGGAGCTGTTTTTT
NA,NA,TRBV24-1,TRBJ1-5,CATTNGPRGGGQTGYQPQHF,TGTGCCACCACCAATGGTCCTCGAGGGGGAGGTCAAACGGGATATCAGCCCCAGCATTTT
few,TRBD2,TRBV6-4,TRBJ2-3,CASSDAPGGSTDTQYF,TGTGCCAGCAGTGACGCCCCGGGGGGAAGCACAGATACGCAGTATTTT
NA,NA,TRBV6-6,TRBJ2-7,CASRVRQGSSYEQYF,TGTGCCAGCAGGGTGCGGCAGGGGAGCTCCTACGAGCAGTACTTC
few,TRBD1,TRBV7-8,TRBJ2-5,CASSSSRGYEETQYF,TGTGCCAGCAGCTCCAGCAGGGGGTATGAAGAGACCCAGTACTTC
few,TRBD1,TRBV29-1,TRBJ1-5,CSVGPHRGANQPQHF,TGCAGCGTTGGGCCCCACAGGGGGGCAAATCAGCCCCAGCATTTT
NA,NA,TRBV4-2,TRBJ2-1,CASSQLGGNEQFF,TGTGCCAGCAGCCAACTAGGAGGGAATGAGCAGTTCTTC
many,NA,TRBV27,TRBJ2-7,CASSLRTTYEQYF,TGTGCCAGCAGTTTAAGGACTACGTACGAGCAGTACTTC
few,TRBD1,TRBV5-1,TRBJ2-1,CASSLGDRPDNEQFF,TGCGCCAGCAGCTTGGGGGACAGGCCTGACAATGAGCAGTTCTTC
few,TRBD1,TRBV6-2/TRBV6-3,TRBJ2-5,CARDRGPFGETQYF,TGTGCCAGGGACAGGGGACCCTTCGGGGAGACCCAGTACTTC
few,NA,TRBV6-2/TRBV6-3,TRBJ2-1,CASRSRYAYNEQFF,TGTGCCAGCAGGTCCCGGTATGCCTACAATGAGCAGTTCTTC
NA,NA,TRBV27,TRBJ1-2,CASTREPQGIYGYTF,TGTGCCAGCACCCGAGAGCCACAGGGTATCTATGGCTACACCTTC
NA,TRBD2,TRBV20-1,TRBJ2-2,CSAASMSGGRRELFF,TGCAGTGCCGCGTCTATGAGCGGGGGGAGGAGGGAGCTGTTTTTT
NA,NA,TRBV5-1,TRBJ1-2,CASSPEAGADGYTF,TGCGCCAGCAGCCCCGAGGCAGGGGCCGATGGCTACACCTTC